Sequencing of this T cell receptor (beta chain) was carried out in a study of T cell repertoires in cytomegalovirus infection. Study-wide background: Well-studied HLA-B-restricted CMV epitopes were used in the study alongside recently identified HLA-C-restricted ones. Public signatures in TCR beta pointed to CMV infection and matching HLA type.

Germline-derived CDR1 and CDR2 are SQVTM and ANQGSEA. V lost 4 bases and J lost 3, with 10 bases in between. The CDR3 covers 13 residues. As concerns this clonotype: Its antigen is still unknown.

TCRdb reprocessed the reads via MiXCR and lists one record per CDR3 protein. The repertoire has around 900,000 distinct CDR3 sequences, approximately 31% of them found once; the top ten carry roughly an eighth. Study outcomes and limitations: Adding up the frequency of public TCR beta families identified people who carried CMV plus the relevant HLA. It was HLA-C-restricted CMV-specific TCR beta clonotypes that dominated the response ex vivo.

The source of this sequence is a human donor in good health (CMV status not recorded). Some clones in this sample may be carry-over from other donors' samples. The V call is TRBV29-1, the J call TRBJ2-1; a weak D match, TRBD2 (6 bases). The specimen was cultured CD8+ T cells from PBMCs, collected from culture after CMV antigen stimulation. The CDR3 is CSVGLVGYNEQFF. CDR3 DNA sequence: TGCAGCGTTGGACTAGTGGGCTACAATGAGCAGTTCTTC.